In its sample, the clone carrying this T cell receptor beta chain was seen a few times. Its matching antigen is unknown. A second PCR, run for about 7 to 11 cycles, used a sample-barcoded 5' primer plus a J-beta primer mix. A template-switch adaptor with 12 random nucleotides tagged each cDNA molecule. TCRdb re-derived calls from the 5' RACE reads in MiXCR, one entry per CDR3 protein. The sample holds around 1,500,000 distinct CDR3 sequences; 42% are singletons and the top ten take approximately 7.9%. These data are taken from a study of blood T cells in healthy people across ages. Study-level information: For every two T cells, template switching captured about one barcoded beta molecule. Study-wide results and limits: As age increased, TCR beta diversity per million T cells fell in a roughly linear fashion. Unsorted PBMC material precluded a definitive naive versus antigen-experienced comparison.

V gave up 1 base and J gave up 12 bases; unmatched junction bases: 3. The CDR3 spans 12 residues. Germline V gives CDR1 MNHNS, CDR2 SASEGT. What was sequenced was blood. The gene calls are TRBV6-1 and TRBJ1-5; TRBD1 matches at 7 bases. The clonotype comes from a woman aged 18-29 years in good health. CDR3 amino acids: CASSEEGTDQHF. The CDR3 nucleotides are TGTGCCAGCAGTGAAGAGGGGACAGACCAGCATTTT.